This TCR beta chain derives from a study of tumor-infiltrating lymphocytes in localized non-small cell lung cancer. Study-wide findings and caveats: No T-cell fraction difference was seen between IM1 and IM2 tumors. Different pieces of the same tissue were used for each assay.

Libraries were prepared by immunoSEQ multiplex PCR; TCRdb keeps only in-frame clonotypes and omits some of them. The sample has 2,500 to 3,500 clones, approximately 52% seen once. Comment on this clone: What it recognizes is unknown.

This CDR3 has 15 amino acids. Per the germline V gene, CDR1 is KGHSH and CDR2 is LQKENI. Trimming at V came to 6 bases and at J to 2 bases, leaving 7 bases not matched to a gene. V gene TRBV18 combines with J gene TRBJ2-7, with 10 nucleotides matching TRBD1. Sequenced input: uninvolved lung tissue not adjacent to the tumor. The clonotype originates from a human donor with non-small cell lung cancer. CDR3 bases: TGTGCCAGCTCCCTCGGACAGGGGGACCCCTACGAGCAGTACTTC. Translation: CASSLGQGDPYEQYF.